This T cell receptor beta chain was recovered during a study of T cells in Graves' hyperthyroidism and ophthalmopathy. General observations from the study: The model made its ophthalmopathy prediction, and onset followed a median about 6 months later.

Diagnoses were made from clinical symptoms, serum measures (thyroxine and TRAb), thyroid ultrasound and orbital computed tomography. The CDR3 is 16 amino acids. Per the germline V gene, CDR1 is MGHRA and CDR2 is YSYEKL. J was trimmed by 4 bases and V by 2 bases; bases with no gene match: 8. Remarks on this clonotype: No antigen is known for it.

Amplified TCR beta CDR3 regions came from RNA transcripts. First-round RT-PCR with HTBI primers amplified the TCR CDR3 region. TCRdb reanalysed the multiplex PCR reads using MiXCR and keeps one entry per CDR3 protein. The profile covers 550,000 to 800,000 distinct CDR3 sequences, with around a sixth appearing a single time and around 16% taken by the ten largest. The source material was blood. The TCR comes from a man aged 50-59 years with Graves' hyperthyroidism. V is TRBV4-1 and J is TRBJ1-2, with 9 bases fitting TRBD1. Here the CDR3 reads CASSQTTGTGRYGYTF. The CDR3 coding sequence is TGCGCCAGCAGCCAAACAACCGGGACAGGGCGCTATGGCTACACCTTC.